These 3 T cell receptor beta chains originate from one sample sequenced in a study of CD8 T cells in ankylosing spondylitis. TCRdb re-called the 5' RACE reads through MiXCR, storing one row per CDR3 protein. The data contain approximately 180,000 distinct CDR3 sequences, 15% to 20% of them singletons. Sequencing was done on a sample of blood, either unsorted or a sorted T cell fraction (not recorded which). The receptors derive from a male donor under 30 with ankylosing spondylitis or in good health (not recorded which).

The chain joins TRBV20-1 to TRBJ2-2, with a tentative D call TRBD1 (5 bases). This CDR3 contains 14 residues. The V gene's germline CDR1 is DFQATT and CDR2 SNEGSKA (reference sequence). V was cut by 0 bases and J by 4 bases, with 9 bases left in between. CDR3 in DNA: TGCAGTGCTAGAGATCCCAGGGCCACCGGGGAGCTGTTTTTT. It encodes CSARDPRATGELFF.

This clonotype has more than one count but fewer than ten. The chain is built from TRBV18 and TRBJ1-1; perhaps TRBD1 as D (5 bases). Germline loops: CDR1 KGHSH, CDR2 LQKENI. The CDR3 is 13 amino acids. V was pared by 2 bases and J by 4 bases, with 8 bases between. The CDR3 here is CASSPGRGTEAFF. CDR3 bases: TGTGCCAGCTCACCAGGGAGGGGCACTGAAGCTTTCTTT.

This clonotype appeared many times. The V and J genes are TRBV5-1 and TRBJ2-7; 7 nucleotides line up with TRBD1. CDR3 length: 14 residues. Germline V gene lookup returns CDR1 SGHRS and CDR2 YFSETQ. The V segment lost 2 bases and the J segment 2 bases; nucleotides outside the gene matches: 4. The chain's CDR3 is CASSFSGQPYEQYF. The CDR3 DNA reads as TGCGCCAGCAGCTTTTCGGGACAGCCCTACGAGCAGTACTTC.